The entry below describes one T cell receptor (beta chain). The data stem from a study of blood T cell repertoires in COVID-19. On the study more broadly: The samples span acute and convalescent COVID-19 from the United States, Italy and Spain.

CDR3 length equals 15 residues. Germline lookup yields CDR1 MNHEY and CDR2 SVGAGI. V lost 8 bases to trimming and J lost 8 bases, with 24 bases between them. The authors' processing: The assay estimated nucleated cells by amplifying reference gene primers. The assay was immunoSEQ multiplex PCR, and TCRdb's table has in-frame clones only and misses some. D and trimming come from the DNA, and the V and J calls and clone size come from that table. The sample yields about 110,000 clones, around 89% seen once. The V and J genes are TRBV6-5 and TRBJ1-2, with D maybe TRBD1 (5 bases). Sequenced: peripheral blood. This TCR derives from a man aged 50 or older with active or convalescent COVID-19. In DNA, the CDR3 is TGTGCCAGCTGCCGGACGGGGGAGGGTCCATACGGCTACACCTTC. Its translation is CASCRTGEGPYGYTF.